These T cell receptor beta chains were read from a single sample in a study of T cell responses to AZD1222 COVID-19 vaccine. Measured with immunoSEQ multiplex PCR; TCRdb has only the in-frame clones, and not every one. The sample has around 100,000 clones, around 87% seen once. Specimen: peripheral blood, collected on day 0 of AZD1222 vaccination. The receptors here all came from an adult in good health. The CDR3 runs from the conserved cysteine through the conserved F or W. Each record gives: J gene, V gene, clone size, D gene, CDR3 protein, CDR3 DNA. The D gene is left open where the match is weak. Size values are once, few and many counts, or a class for expanded clones, and some rows have none.

j_gene: TRBJ1-2
v_gene: TRBV30
abundance: -
d_gene: -
CDR3aa: CAWSFPRTVSNYGYTF
CDR3nt: TGTGCCTGGAGTTTCCCGAGGACAGTCTCTAACTATGGCTACACCTTC

j_gene: TRBJ2-2
v_gene: TRBV19
abundance: -
d_gene: TRBD2
CDR3aa: CASSPRTSGINGELFF
CDR3nt: TGTGCCAGTAGTCCACGGACTAGCGGGATTAACGGGGAGCTGTTTTTT

j_gene: TRBJ2-7
v_gene: TRBV15
abundance: -
d_gene: TRBD1
CDR3aa: CATSRPQGTYEQYF
CDR3nt: TGTGCCACCAGCAGACCACAGGGGACCTACGAGCAGTACTTC

j_gene: TRBJ1-2
v_gene: TRBV6-5
abundance: -
d_gene: -
CDR3aa: CASSYRLRGYGYTF
CDR3nt: TGTGCCAGCAGTTACCGACTCCGGGGCTATGGCTACACCTTC

j_gene: TRBJ2-7
v_gene: TRBV5-4
abundance: -
d_gene: -
CDR3aa: CASSLGRFYEQYF
CDR3nt: TGTGCCAGCAGCTTGGGTCGGTTCTACGAGCAGTACTTC

j_gene: TRBJ2-1
v_gene: TRBV6-5
abundance: -
d_gene: -
CDR3aa: CASRSYNEQFF
CDR3nt: TGTGCCAGCAGGTCCTACAATGAGCAGTTCTTC

j_gene: TRBJ2-3
v_gene: TRBV7-2
abundance: -
d_gene: -
CDR3aa: CASSLGTSDTQYF
CDR3nt: TGTGCCAGCAGCTTAGGGACGAGCGATACGCAGTATTTT

j_gene: TRBJ1-2
v_gene: TRBV24-1
abundance: -
d_gene: -
CDR3aa: CATSEGVYGYTF
CDR3nt: TGTGCCACCAGTGAAGGGGTTTATGGCTACACCTTC

j_gene: TRBJ1-1
v_gene: TRBV6-5
abundance: -
d_gene: -
CDR3aa: CASSLGGGPNTEAFF
CDR3nt: TGTGCCAGCAGCTTGGGGGGGGGCCCGAACACTGAAGCTTTCTTT

j_gene: TRBJ2-5
v_gene: TRBV6-5
abundance: -
d_gene: TRBD2
CDR3aa: CASSYRTSQYF
CDR3nt: TGTGCCAGCAGTTACCGGACTAGCCAGTACTTC

j_gene: TRBJ1-6
v_gene: TRBV6-4
abundance: -
d_gene: -
CDR3aa: CASRSGAGVNSPLHF
CDR3nt: TGTGCCAGCAGATCGGGGGCGGGAGTGAATTCACCCCTCCACTTT

j_gene: TRBJ2-3
v_gene: TRBV29-1
abundance: -
d_gene: -
CDR3aa: CSVEGGQGDTQYF
CDR3nt: TGCAGCGTTGAGGGGGGGCAAGGGGATACGCAGTATTTT

j_gene: TRBJ1-2
v_gene: TRBV6-5
abundance: -
d_gene: -
CDR3aa: CASSYSTGEGYGYTF
CDR3nt: TGTGCCAGCAGTTACTCGACCGGGGAGGGCTATGGCTACACCTTC

j_gene: TRBJ1-2
v_gene: TRBV6-5
abundance: -
d_gene: -
CDR3aa: CASTVTDGASYGYTF
CDR3nt: TGTGCCAGCACCGTCACGGACGGAGCCAGCTATGGCTACACCTTC

j_gene: TRBJ2-1
v_gene: TRBV11-3
abundance: few
d_gene: TRBD2
CDR3aa: CASSPSGSNNNEQFF
CDR3nt: TGTGCCAGCAGCCCCAGCGGGAGTAACAACAATGAGCAGTTCTTC

j_gene: TRBJ1-1
v_gene: TRBV9
abundance: -
d_gene: -
CDR3aa: CASSRSDSSNTEAFF
CDR3nt: TGTGCCAGCAGCCGTTCGGACAGCTCGAACACTGAAGCTTTCTTT

j_gene: TRBJ2-2
v_gene: TRBV18
abundance: -
d_gene: -
CDR3aa: CASSPKEGTGELFF
CDR3nt: TGTGCCAGCTCACCAAAGGAGGGCACCGGGGAGCTGTTTTTT

j_gene: TRBJ2-1
v_gene: TRBV24-1
abundance: -
d_gene: TRBD1
CDR3aa: CATSTRTGKNEQFF
CDR3nt: TGTGCCACCAGTACTCGGACAGGGAAGAATGAGCAGTTCTTC

j_gene: TRBJ1-5
v_gene: TRBV5-1
abundance: -
d_gene: -
CDR3aa: CASSPEGPGNQPQHF
CDR3nt: TGCGCCAGCAGCCCCGAGGGCCCTGGCAATCAGCCCCAGCATTTT

j_gene: TRBJ1-3
v_gene: TRBV25-1
abundance: -
d_gene: -
CDR3aa: CASSELSSGNTIYF
CDR3nt: TGTGCCAGCAGTGAGCTTAGCTCTGGAAACACCATATATTTT

j_gene: TRBJ2-4
v_gene: TRBV19
abundance: -
d_gene: -
CDR3aa: CATTDFTPGVAKNIQYF
CDR3nt: TGTGCCACCACGGACTTTACCCCCGGGGTAGCCAAAAACATTCAGTACTTC

j_gene: TRBJ2-3
v_gene: TRBV9
abundance: -
d_gene: TRBD2
CDR3aa: CASSVLAGSTDTQYF
CDR3nt: TGTGCCAGCAGCGTCCTAGCGGGAAGCACAGATACGCAGTATTTT

j_gene: TRBJ1-2
v_gene: TRBV5-4
abundance: -
d_gene: -
CDR3aa: CASSPQGGDGYTF
CDR3nt: TGTGCCAGCAGCCCCCAGGGAGGGGATGGCTACACCTTC

j_gene: TRBJ2-1
v_gene: TRBV10-2
abundance: -
d_gene: -
CDR3aa: CASSDIEGNEQFF
CDR3nt: TGCGCCAGCAGTGATATCGAGGGGAATGAGCAGTTCTTC

j_gene: TRBJ1-3
v_gene: TRBV3-1/TRBV3-2
abundance: -
d_gene: -
CDR3aa: CASSARGLSGNTIYF
CDR3nt: TGTGCCAGCAGCGCTCGGGGCCTTTCTGGAAACACCATATATTTT

j_gene: TRBJ1-1
v_gene: TRBV7-3
abundance: -
d_gene: -
CDR3aa: CASSFQVGRLAEAFF
CDR3nt: TGTGCCAGCAGCTTCCAAGTAGGGCGTCTCGCTGAAGCTTTCTTT

j_gene: TRBJ1-5
v_gene: TRBV6-1
abundance: -
d_gene: -
CDR3aa: CASSVDQGMSSNQPQHF
CDR3nt: TGTGCCAGCAGTGTCGATCAGGGCATGAGTAGCAATCAGCCCCAGCATTTT

j_gene: TRBJ2-3
v_gene: TRBV28
abundance: few
d_gene: TRBD1
CDR3aa: CASTLQGARLTDTQYF
CDR3nt: TGTGCCAGCACCCTACAGGGGGCAAGACTCACAGATACGCAGTATTTT

j_gene: TRBJ2-6
v_gene: TRBV5-4
abundance: -
d_gene: TRBD1
CDR3aa: CASSLEGASSGANVLTF
CDR3nt: TGTGCCAGCAGCTTGGAGGGGGCGAGCTCTGGGGCCAACGTCCTGACTTTC

j_gene: TRBJ2-7
v_gene: TRBV2
abundance: -
d_gene: -
CDR3aa: CASSEEQGGRQYF
CDR3nt: TGTGCCAGCAGTGAAGAACAGGGAGGGAGGCAGTACTTC

j_gene: TRBJ2-5
v_gene: TRBV5-6
abundance: once
d_gene: TRBD2
CDR3aa: CASSLASGGPWRTQYF
CDR3nt: TGTGCCAGCAGCTTGGCTAGCGGGGGGCCCTGGCGGACCCAGTACTTC

j_gene: TRBJ2-1
v_gene: TRBV29-1
abundance: -
d_gene: -
CDR3aa: CSVGGDRAYNEQFF
CDR3nt: TGCAGCGTTGGAGGGGACCGGGCCTACAATGAGCAGTTCTTC

j_gene: TRBJ1-1
v_gene: TRBV6-5
abundance: -
d_gene: -
CDR3aa: CASRQQGIGNTEAFF
CDR3nt: TGTGCCAGCAGGCAACAGGGAATCGGGAACACTGAAGCTTTCTTT

j_gene: TRBJ2-4
v_gene: TRBV3-1/TRBV3-2
abundance: -
d_gene: TRBD1
CDR3aa: CASSQGTGDYIQYF
CDR3nt: TGTGCCAGCAGCCAGGGGACAGGGGATTACATTCAGTACTTC

j_gene: TRBJ2-7
v_gene: TRBV9
abundance: -
d_gene: -
CDR3aa: CASSPVGGLRLSSSYEQYF
CDR3nt: TGTGCCAGCAGCCCCGTAGGGGGACTGCGTTTGTCTAGCTCCTACGAGCAGTACTTC

j_gene: TRBJ1-1
v_gene: TRBV6-5
abundance: once
d_gene: -
CDR3aa: CASKQGTGNPFF
CDR3nt: TGTGCCAGTAAACAAGGGACCGGTAATCCTTTCTTT

j_gene: TRBJ1-5
v_gene: TRBV19
abundance: -
d_gene: -
CDR3aa: CASSFGGNQPQHF
CDR3nt: TGTGCCAGTAGTTTCGGGGGCAATCAGCCCCAGCATTTT

j_gene: TRBJ2-7
v_gene: TRBV27
abundance: -
d_gene: -
CDR3aa: CASSLSVTSSSSYEQYF
CDR3nt: TGTGCCAGCAGTTTATCCGTTACGAGCTCCAGCTCCTACGAGCAGTACTTC

j_gene: TRBJ2-7
v_gene: TRBV11-2
abundance: -
d_gene: TRBD2
CDR3aa: CASSLGLADYEQYF
CDR3nt: TGTGCCAGCAGCTTAGGACTAGCGGATTACGAGCAGTACTTC

j_gene: TRBJ1-6
v_gene: TRBV21-1
abundance: -
d_gene: -
CDR3aa: CASRLTQGLGPNGSPLHF
CDR3nt: TGTGCCAGCAGATTAACACAGGGGTTGGGTCCAAATGGATCACCCCTCCACTTT

j_gene: TRBJ2-7
v_gene: TRBV13
abundance: -
d_gene: -
CDR3aa: CASSSGVTGEQYF
CDR3nt: TGTGCCAGCAGCTCGGGGGTCACGGGCGAGCAGTACTTC

j_gene: TRBJ2-7
v_gene: TRBV28
abundance: -
d_gene: -
CDR3aa: CASSPLRRGVDEQYF
CDR3nt: TGTGCCAGCAGTCCGCTCCGGAGGGGGGTGGACGAGCAGTACTTC

j_gene: TRBJ2-5
v_gene: TRBV11-2
abundance: -
d_gene: TRBD2
CDR3aa: CASSFGGDETQYF
CDR3nt: TGTGCCAGCAGCTTCGGGGGGGATGAGACCCAGTACTTC

j_gene: TRBJ1-6
v_gene: TRBV19
abundance: few
d_gene: -
CDR3aa: CASSIRQTNSPLHF
CDR3nt: TGTGCCAGTAGTATTAGACAGACCAATTCACCCCTCCACTTT